This T cell receptor (beta chain) was documented in a study of beta chain features in type 1 diabetes. General study findings and limits: TCRB CDR3s were moderately but significantly shorter in Type 1 diabetes patients in all four CD4+ subsets.

About this clone itself: Its matching antigen is unknown.

The ends lost 5 bases at V and 6 bases at J; junction bases unmatched: 6. This CDR3 is built from 13 residues. From germline, CDR1 is SGHTA and CDR2 FQGNSA. Expressed TCRB transcripts were sequenced, since all the RNA that had been isolated was reverse transcribed. The repertoire was sequenced with immunoSEQ multiplex PCR; TCRdb's copy has only in-frame clones and lacks some. Of about 160,000 clones in the sample, roughly 63% are singletons; the top ten hold 0.08% to 0.095%. The sequenced material came from naive CD4+ T cells from blood. This sequence originates from a man aged 25 to 45 with type 1 diabetes. This chain links TRBV7-2 with TRBJ1-2; 7 bases agree with TRBD1. The CDR3 DNA reads as TGTGCCAGCAGCCAACAGGGGACCGATGGCTACACCTTC. It is translated as CASSQQGTDGYTF.